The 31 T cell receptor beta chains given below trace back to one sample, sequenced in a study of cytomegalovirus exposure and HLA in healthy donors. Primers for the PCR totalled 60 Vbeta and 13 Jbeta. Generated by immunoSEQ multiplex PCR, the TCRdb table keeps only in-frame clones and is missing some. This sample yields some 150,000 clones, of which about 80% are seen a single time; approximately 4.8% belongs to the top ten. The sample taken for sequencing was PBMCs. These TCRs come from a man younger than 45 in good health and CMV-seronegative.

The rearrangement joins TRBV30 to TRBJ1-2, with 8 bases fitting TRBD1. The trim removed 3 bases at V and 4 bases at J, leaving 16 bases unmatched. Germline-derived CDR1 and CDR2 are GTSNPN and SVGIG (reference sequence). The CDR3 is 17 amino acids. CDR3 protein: CAWSSPGDRRRSYGYTF. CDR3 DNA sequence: TGTGCCTGGAGCTCTCCCGGGGACAGGCGACGAAGCTATGGCTACACCTTC.

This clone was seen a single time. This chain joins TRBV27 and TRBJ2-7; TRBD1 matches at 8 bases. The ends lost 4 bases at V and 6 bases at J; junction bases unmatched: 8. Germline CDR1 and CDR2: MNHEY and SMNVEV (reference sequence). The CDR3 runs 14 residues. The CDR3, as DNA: TGTGCCAGCAGTTCCGGGACAGGCCTGGGCGAGCAGTACTTC. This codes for CASSSGTGLGEQYF.

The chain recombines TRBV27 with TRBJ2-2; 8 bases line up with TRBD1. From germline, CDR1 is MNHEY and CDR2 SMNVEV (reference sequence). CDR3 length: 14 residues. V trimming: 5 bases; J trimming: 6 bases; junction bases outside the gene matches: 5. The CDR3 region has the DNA TGTGCCAGCAGTCCTCTGACAGGGGCCGGGGAGCTGTTTTTT. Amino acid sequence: CASSPLTGAGELFF.

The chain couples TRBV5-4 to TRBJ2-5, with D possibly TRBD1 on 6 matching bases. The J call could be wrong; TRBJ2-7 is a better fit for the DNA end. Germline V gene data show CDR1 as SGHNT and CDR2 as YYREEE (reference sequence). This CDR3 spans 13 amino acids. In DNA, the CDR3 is TGTGCCAGCAGCTTGGATGGGGGCCTCGAGCAGTACTTC. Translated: CASSLDGGLEQYF.

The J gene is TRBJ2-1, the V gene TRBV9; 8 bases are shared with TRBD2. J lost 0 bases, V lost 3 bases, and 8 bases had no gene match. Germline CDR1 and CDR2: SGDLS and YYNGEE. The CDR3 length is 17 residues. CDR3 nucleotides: TGTGCCAGCAGCGCACCGGGGAGCGGGAGCTCCTACAATGAGCAGTTCTTC. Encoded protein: CASSAPGSGSSYNEQFF.

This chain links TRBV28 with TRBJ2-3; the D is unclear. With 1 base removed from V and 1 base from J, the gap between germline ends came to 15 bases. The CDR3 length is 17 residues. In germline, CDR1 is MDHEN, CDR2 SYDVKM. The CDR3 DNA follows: TGTGCCAGCAGTTTATTTCCCCTGCTAGAGGGCACAGATACGCAGTATTTT. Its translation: CASSLFPLLEGTDTQYF. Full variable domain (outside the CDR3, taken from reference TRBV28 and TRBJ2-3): DVKVTQSSRYLVKRTGEKVFLECVQDMDHENMFWYRQDPGLGLRLIYFSYDVKMKEKGDIPEGYSVSREKKERFSLILESASTNQTSMYLCASSLFPLLEGTDTQYFGPGTRLTVL.

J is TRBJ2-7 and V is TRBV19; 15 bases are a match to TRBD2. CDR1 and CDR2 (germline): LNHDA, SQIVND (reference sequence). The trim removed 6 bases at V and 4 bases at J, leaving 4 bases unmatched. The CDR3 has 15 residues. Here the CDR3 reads CASSRTSGGAYEQYF. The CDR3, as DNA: TGTGCCAGTAGCAGGACTAGCGGGGGGGCTTACGAGCAGTACTTC.

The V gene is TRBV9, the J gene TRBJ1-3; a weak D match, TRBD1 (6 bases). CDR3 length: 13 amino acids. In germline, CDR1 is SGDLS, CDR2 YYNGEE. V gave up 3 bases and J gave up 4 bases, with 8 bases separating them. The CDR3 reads CASSAGGGNTIYF. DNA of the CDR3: TGTGCCAGCAGCGCTGGGGGCGGAAACACCATATATTTT.

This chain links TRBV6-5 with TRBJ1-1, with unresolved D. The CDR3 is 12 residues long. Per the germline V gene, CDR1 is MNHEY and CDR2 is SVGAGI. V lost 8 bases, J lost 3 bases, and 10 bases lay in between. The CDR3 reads CASGRGYTEAFF. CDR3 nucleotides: TGTGCCAGCGGGCGCGGGTACACTGAAGCTTTCTTT.

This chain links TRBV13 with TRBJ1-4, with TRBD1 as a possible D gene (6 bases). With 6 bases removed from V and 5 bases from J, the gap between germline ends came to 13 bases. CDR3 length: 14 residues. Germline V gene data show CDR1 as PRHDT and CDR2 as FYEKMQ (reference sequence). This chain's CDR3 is CASSRTVDNEKLFF. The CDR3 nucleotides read TGTGCCAGCAGTCGGACAGTGGACAATGAAAAACTGTTTTTT.

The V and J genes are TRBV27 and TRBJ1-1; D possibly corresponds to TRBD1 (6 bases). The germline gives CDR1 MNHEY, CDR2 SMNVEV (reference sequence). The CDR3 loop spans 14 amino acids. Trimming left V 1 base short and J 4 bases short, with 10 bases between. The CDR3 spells CASSLWGLGTEAFF. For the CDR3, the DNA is TGTGCCAGCAGTTTATGGGGGCTAGGCACTGAAGCTTTCTTT.

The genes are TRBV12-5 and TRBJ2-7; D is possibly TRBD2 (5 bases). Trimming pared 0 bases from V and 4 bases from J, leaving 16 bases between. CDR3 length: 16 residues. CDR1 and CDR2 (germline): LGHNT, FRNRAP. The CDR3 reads CASGLVHERTSYEQYF. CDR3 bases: TGTGCTAGTGGTTTGGTACACGAGCGGACCTCATACGAGCAGTACTTC.

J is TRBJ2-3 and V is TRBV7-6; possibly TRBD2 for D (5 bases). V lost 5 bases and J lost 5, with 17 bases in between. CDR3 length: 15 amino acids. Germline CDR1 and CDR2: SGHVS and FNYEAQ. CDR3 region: CASSMRTPAGDTQYF. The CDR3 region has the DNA TGTGCCAGCAGCATGAGGACCCCGGCGGGAGATACGCAGTATTTT.

The CDR3: CASSVRQGDRETQYF. Written as DNA, the CDR3 is TGTGCCAGCAGCGTAAGACAGGGAGACAGAGAGACCCAGTACTTC. The chain employs TRBV9 and TRBJ2-5, with 7 bases fitting TRBD1. The ends lost 1 base at V and 4 bases at J; junction bases unmatched: 7. The CDR3 is made up of 15 amino acids. Per the germline V gene, CDR1 is SGDLS and CDR2 is YYNGEE.

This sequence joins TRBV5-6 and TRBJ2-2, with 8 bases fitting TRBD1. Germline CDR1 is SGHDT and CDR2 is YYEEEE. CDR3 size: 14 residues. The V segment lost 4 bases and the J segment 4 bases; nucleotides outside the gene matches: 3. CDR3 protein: CASSRTGPTGELFF. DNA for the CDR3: TGTGCCAGCAGCCGGACAGGGCCCACCGGGGAGCTGTTTTTT.

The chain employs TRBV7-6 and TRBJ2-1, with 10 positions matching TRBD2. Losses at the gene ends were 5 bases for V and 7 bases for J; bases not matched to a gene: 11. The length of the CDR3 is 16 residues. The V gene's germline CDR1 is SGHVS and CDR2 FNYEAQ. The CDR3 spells CASSKPGLAIQNEQFF. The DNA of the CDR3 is TGTGCCAGCAGCAAACCGGGACTAGCGATACAGAATGAGCAGTTCTTC.

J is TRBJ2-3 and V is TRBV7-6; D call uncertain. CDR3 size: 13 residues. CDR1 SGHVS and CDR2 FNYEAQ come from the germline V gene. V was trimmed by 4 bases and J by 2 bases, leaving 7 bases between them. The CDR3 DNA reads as TGTGCCAGCAGCTCTCCTCCCACAGATACGCAGTATTTT. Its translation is CASSSPPTDTQYF.

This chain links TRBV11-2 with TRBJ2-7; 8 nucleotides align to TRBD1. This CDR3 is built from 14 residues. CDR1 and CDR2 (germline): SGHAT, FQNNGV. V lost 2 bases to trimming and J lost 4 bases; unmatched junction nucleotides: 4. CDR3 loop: CASSLHRGKYEQYF. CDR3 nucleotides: TGTGCCAGCAGCTTACACAGGGGGAAATACGAGCAGTACTTC.

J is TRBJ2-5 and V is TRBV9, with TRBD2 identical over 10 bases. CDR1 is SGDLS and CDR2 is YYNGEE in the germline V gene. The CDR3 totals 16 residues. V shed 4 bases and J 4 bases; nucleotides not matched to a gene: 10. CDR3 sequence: CASSKGSGGVSETQYF. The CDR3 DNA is TGTGCCAGCAGCAAAGGGAGCGGGGGGGTTTCAGAGACCCAGTACTTC.

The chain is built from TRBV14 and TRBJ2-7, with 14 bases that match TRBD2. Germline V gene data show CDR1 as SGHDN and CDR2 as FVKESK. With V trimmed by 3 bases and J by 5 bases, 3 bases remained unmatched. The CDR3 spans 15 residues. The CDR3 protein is CASSQRTSGRNEQYF. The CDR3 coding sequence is TGTGCCAGCAGCCAGAGGACTAGCGGGAGGAACGAGCAGTACTTC.

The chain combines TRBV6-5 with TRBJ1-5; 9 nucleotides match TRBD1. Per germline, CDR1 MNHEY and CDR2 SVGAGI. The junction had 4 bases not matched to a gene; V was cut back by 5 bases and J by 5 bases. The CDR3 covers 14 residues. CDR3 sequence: CASSRDRADQPQHF. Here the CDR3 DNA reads TGTGCCAGCAGTCGGGACAGGGCGGATCAGCCCCAGCATTTT.

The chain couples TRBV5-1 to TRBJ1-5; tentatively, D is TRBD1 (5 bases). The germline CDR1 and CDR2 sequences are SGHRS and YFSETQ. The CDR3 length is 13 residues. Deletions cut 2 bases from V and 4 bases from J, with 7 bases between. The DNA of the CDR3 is TGCGCCAGCAGCTTACAGGTTAATCAGCCCCAGCATTTT. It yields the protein CASSLQVNQPQHF.

DNA of the CDR3: TGCGCCAGCAGCCCACAGCTTTCAACTAATGAAAAACTGTTTTTT. Translating gives CASSPQLSTNEKLFF. The rearrangement uses TRBV5-1 and TRBJ1-4; D uncertain. V was pared by 4 bases and J by 0 bases, with 10 bases between. This CDR3 region has 15 residues. Germline V gene lookup returns CDR1 SGHRS and CDR2 YFSETQ.

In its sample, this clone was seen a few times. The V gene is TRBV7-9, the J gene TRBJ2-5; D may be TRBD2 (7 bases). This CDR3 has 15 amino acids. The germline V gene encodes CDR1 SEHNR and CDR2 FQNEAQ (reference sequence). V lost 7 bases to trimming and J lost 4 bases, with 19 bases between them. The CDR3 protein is CASIRGTTPIETQYF. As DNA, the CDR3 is TGTGCCAGCATTAGGGGGACTACCCCAATAGAGACCCAGTACTTC.

CDR3 protein: CASSEIVSNRNQPQHF. As DNA, the CDR3 is TGTGCCAGCAGTGAAATCGTCTCTAATCGTAATCAGCCCCAGCATTTT. The chain carries TRBV6-1 and TRBJ1-5; D call uncertain. Trimming left V 2 bases short and J 4 bases short, with 15 bases between. CDR1 is MNHNS, CDR2 SASEGT, per germline. The CDR3 sequence is 16 residues long.

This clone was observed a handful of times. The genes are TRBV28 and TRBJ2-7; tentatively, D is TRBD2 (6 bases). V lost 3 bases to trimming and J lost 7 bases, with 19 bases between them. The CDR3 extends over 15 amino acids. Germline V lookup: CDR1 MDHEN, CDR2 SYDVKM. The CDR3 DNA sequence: TGTGCCAGCAGTTTCATGAACGGGACTTTAGAAGAGCAGTACTTC. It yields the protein CASSFMNGTLEEQYF. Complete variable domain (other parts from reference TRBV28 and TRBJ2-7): DVKVTQSSRYLVKRTGEKVFLECVQDMDHENMFWYRQDPGLGLRLIYFSYDVKMKEKGDIPEGYSVSREKKERFSLILESASTNQTSMYLCASSFMNGTLEEQYFGPGTRLTVT.

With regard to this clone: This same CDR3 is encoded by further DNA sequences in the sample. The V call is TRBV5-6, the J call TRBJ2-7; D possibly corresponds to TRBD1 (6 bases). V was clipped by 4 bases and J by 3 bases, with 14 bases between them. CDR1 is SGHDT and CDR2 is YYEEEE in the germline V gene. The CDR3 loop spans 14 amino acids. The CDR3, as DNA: TGTGCCAGCAGCCTGGGGGCTACAAGCTACGAGCAGTACTTC. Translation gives CASSLGATSYEQYF.

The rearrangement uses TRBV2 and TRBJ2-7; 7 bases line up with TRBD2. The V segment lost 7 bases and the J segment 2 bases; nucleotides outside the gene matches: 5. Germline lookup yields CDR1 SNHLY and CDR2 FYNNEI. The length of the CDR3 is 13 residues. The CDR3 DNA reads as TGTGCCAGCATTCCAGCGGGGACCTACGAGCAGTACTTC. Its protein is CASIPAGTYEQYF.

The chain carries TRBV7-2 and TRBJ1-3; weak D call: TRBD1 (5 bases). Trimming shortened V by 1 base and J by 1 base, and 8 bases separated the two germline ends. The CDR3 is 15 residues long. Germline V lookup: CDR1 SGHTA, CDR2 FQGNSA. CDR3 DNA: TGTGCCAGCAGCTTAGTTAGGGGTTCTGGAAACACCATATATTTT. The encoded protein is CASSLVRGSGNTIYF.

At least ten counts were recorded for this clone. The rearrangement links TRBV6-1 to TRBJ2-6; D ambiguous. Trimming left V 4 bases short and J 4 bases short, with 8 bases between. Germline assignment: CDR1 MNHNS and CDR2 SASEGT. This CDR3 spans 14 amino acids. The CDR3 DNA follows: TGTGCCAGCAGTGGGGTAGCAGGGGCCAACGTCCTGACTTTC. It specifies CASSGVAGANVLTF.

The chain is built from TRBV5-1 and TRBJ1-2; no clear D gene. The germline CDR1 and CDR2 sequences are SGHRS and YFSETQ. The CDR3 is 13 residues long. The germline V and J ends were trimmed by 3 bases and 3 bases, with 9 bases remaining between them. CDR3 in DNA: TGCGCCAGCAGCTCACAACAGCACTATGGCTACACCTTC. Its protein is CASSSQQHYGYTF.